This passage covers 9 T cell receptor beta chains from one sample sequenced in a study of blood T cell repertoires in COVID-19. TCRdb's copy holds only in-frame clones and misses some; the assay was immunoSEQ multiplex PCR. The data hold around 16,000 clones, with 80% observed a single time. Sequences were obtained from peripheral blood. These receptors were obtained from a human donor in a cohort sampled during active COVID-19.

This clone appeared a single time. The rearrangement joins TRBV7-3 to TRBJ2-1; the match to TRBD2 covers 12 bases. V trimming: 2 bases; J trimming: 5 bases; junction bases outside the gene matches: 10. The CDR3 is 18 residues long. Germline V gene lookup returns CDR1 SGHTA and CDR2 FQGTGA. The CDR3 loop reads CASSLASGLAGGNNEQFF. CDR3 DNA sequence: TGTGCCAGCAGCTTAGCATCGGGGCTAGCGGGAGGGAACAATGAGCAGTTCTTC.

The V and J genes are TRBV7-2 and TRBJ1-5; D possibly corresponds to TRBD1 (6 bases). The germline V gene has CDR1 SGHTA and CDR2 FQGNSA. V dropped 1 base and J dropped 4 bases, with 8 bases sitting between them. CDR3 size: 14 residues. The CDR3 sequence is CASSLGTVNQPQHF. DNA for the CDR3: TGTGCCAGCAGCTTAGGGACAGTTAATCAGCCCCAGCATTTT.

The V gene is TRBV7-2, the J gene TRBJ2-2; D perhaps matches TRBD1 (6 bases). Germline V gene sequence: CDR1 SGHTA, CDR2 FQGNSA. The CDR3 runs 17 residues. V gave up 2 bases and J gave up 2 bases, with 15 bases separating them. CDR3 bases: TGTGCCAGCAGCTTACATTCTGTGGGGACAAACACCGGGGAGCTGTTTTTT. Amino acids: CASSLHSVGTNTGELFF.

The chain links TRBV30 to TRBJ2-2; D might be TRBD1 (5 bases). There are 15 residues in the CDR3. The germline V and J ends were trimmed by 2 bases and 1 base, with 11 bases remaining between them. Germline V gene lookup returns CDR1 GTSNPN and CDR2 SVGIG (reference sequence). In DNA form, the CDR3 reads TGTGCCTGGAGTCAAATCACAGGGAACACCGGGGAGCTGTTTTTT. Residues: CAWSQITGNTGELFF.

This chain connects TRBV19 to TRBJ1-3; 7 positions agree with TRBD1. CDR3 length equals 17 residues. Germline CDR1 and CDR2: LNHDA and SQIVND (reference sequence). With V trimmed by 3 bases and J by 0 bases, 8 bases remained unmatched. CDR3 sequence reads: CASSMEPRDSSGNTIYF. In DNA, the CDR3 is TGTGCCAGTAGTATGGAGCCTCGGGACAGCTCTGGAAACACCATATATTTT.

There are a few counts of this clone. This chain links TRBV5-5 with TRBJ1-3, with a weak D call TRBD1 (6 bases). Germline CDR1 and CDR2: SGHKS and YYEKEE (reference sequence). V dropped 0 bases and J dropped 2 bases, with 9 bases sitting between them. This CDR3 is 15 amino acids long. Written as DNA, the CDR3 is TGTGCCAGCAGCTTGGGGGACACAGCTGGAAACACCATATATTTT. Amino acid sequence: CASSLGDTAGNTIYF.

The CDR3 DNA sequence: TGTGCCAGCAGCTCTCCCCTGGCCAGGAACACTGAAGCTTTCTTT. The encoded protein is CASSSPLARNTEAFF. The rearrangement links TRBV5-5 to TRBJ1-1; no firm D call. Trimming stripped 3 bases from V and 1 base from J, with 13 bases between. CDR1 is SGHKS and CDR2 is YYEKEE in the germline V gene (reference sequence). The CDR3 runs to 15 residues.

The rearrangement uses TRBV6-6 and TRBJ1-4; tentatively, D is TRBD1 (6 bases). The germline V gene encodes CDR1 MNHNY and CDR2 SVGAGI (reference sequence). The CDR3 has 15 residues. Trimming took 4 bases from V and 0 from J, leaving 9 bases between them. The CDR3 region is CASSSKGATNEKLFF. In DNA form, the CDR3 reads TGTGCCAGCAGTTCAAAGGGGGCAACTAATGAAAAACTGTTTTTT.

J is TRBJ2-7 and V is TRBV7-2; 7 nucleotides line up with TRBD1. The CDR3 runs to 14 residues. The V gene end was trimmed by 9 bases and the J gene end by 2 bases; junction bases not matched to a gene: 10. The germline CDR1 and CDR2 sequences are SGHTA and FQGNSA. CDR3 loop: CASSPWQGAYEQYF. The CDR3 coding sequence is TGTGCCAGTTCTCCCTGGCAGGGGGCCTACGAGCAGTACTTC. The whole variable domain, remainder taken from reference TRBV7-2 and TRBJ2-7, is GAGVSQSPSNKVTEKGKDVELRCDPISGHTALYWYRQSLGQGLEFLIYFQGNSAPDKSGLPSDRFSAERTGGSVSTLTIQRTQQEDSAVYLCASSPWQGAYEQYFGPGTRLTVT.